This TCR beta chain was identified during a study of blood T cell repertoires in COVID-19. Overall study: COVID-19 samples collected from the United States, Italy and Spain covered acute and convalescent phases. T cells, B-cell-depleted T cells, or PBMCs supplied cDNA or gDNA.

In the original analysis: Estimation of nucleated cell counts relied on the amplification of reference gene primers. Clones were read by immunoSEQ multiplex PCR, and TCRdb kept only the in-frame ones, dropping some. That table supplies the V and J calls and clone size; D and trimming were determined from the DNA. The sample includes approximately 220,000 clones, around 86% of them seen just once. Trimming cost V 6 bases and J 9 bases; bases outside gene matches: 27. Germline CDR1 reads LNHDA; CDR2 reads SQIVND (reference sequence). This CDR3 contains 20 residues. The chain links TRBV19 to TRBJ2-7; 12 nucleotides agree with TRBD2. The specimen sequenced was peripheral blood. The sequence derives from a man between 60 and 75 years old with acute or convalescent COVID-19. In nucleotides, the CDR3 is TGTGCCAGTAGCGTGGACACCCCGGGGCTAGCGGGGGGGCCGGCGCTTGGGCAGTACTTC. The encoded protein is CASSVDTPGLAGGPALGQYF.